A selection of T cell receptor beta chains follows, all from one sample in a study of radiotherapy plus CTLA-4 blockade in lung cancer. Method: immunoSEQ multiplex PCR; TCRdb's copy keeps in-frame clones and lacks some. The top ten hold about 0.79% of the sample, which has about 80,000 clones, approximately 80% seen once. Here the sequenced sample was peripheral blood, taken from a patient treated with radiotherapy plus ipilimumab. These receptors came from a human donor with non-small cell lung cancer who had stable disease on radiotherapy plus ipilimumab. Each CDR3 is given with its conserved first and last residue. A D gene is named only where the DNA matches it firmly. Only part of the rows carry a size: once, few, many, or a class if the clone is expanded.

V gene	clone size	D gene	J gene	CDR3 protein	CDR3 DNA
TRBV7-9	.	TRBD1	TRBJ1-6	CASSLSGTGHSPLHF	TGTGCCAGCAGCTTGTCCGGGACAGGGCATTCACCCCTCCACTTT
TRBV5-1	.	TRBD1	TRBJ2-1	CASSSTGTGNNEQFF	TGCGCCAGCAGCTCGACCGGGACAGGGAACAATGAGCAGTTCTTC
TRBV13	.	TRBD2	TRBJ2-3	CASSPGLAGDTQYF	TGTGCCAGCAGCCCCGGACTAGCGGGAGATACGCAGTATTTT
TRBV10-1	.	.	TRBJ2-5	CASRKTGSETQYF	TGCGCCAGCAGGAAAACAGGGTCGGAGACCCAGTACTTC
TRBV7-9	few	TRBD1	TRBJ2-7	CASSSTGADYEQYF	TGTGCCAGCAGCTCCACAGGGGCCGACTACGAGCAGTACTTC
TRBV7-6	few	TRBD1	TRBJ2-5	CASSKTGAEETQYF	TGTGCCAGCAGCAAGACAGGGGCAGAAGAGACCCAGTACTTC
TRBV7-9	.	.	TRBJ1-1	CASSGQQLENTEAFF	TGTGCCAGCAGCGGACAACAGTTAGAGAACACTGAAGCTTTCTTT
TRBV5-1	.	.	TRBJ1-6	CASSEGQSSNSPLHF	TGCGCCAGCAGCGAAGGACAGTCTTCAAATTCACCCCTCCACTTT
TRBV7-2	.	TRBD2	TRBJ2-1	CASSLAGARYNEQFF	TGTGCCAGCAGCCTAGCGGGAGCCAGGTACAATGAGCAGTTCTTC
TRBV5-1	.	.	TRBJ1-1	CASSLAGGRGTEAFF	TGCGCCAGCAGCTTGGCCGGAGGCAGGGGCACTGAAGCTTTCTTT
TRBV5-4	.	TRBD2	TRBJ2-1	CASSYPQAGSSYNEQFF	TGTGCCAGCAGCTACCCTCAAGCGGGGAGCTCCTACAATGAGCAGTTCTTC
TRBV19	few	TRBD1	TRBJ1-1	CASRGQGGEAFF	TGTGCCAGTAGGGGACAGGGGGGTGAAGCTTTCTTT
TRBV2	.	.	TRBJ2-7	CASSETFVSSYEQYF	TGTGCCAGCAGTGAAACGTTCGTCAGCTCCTACGAGCAGTACTTC
TRBV19	.	TRBD1	TRBJ2-7	CASSRDRGDEQYF	TGTGCCAGTAGTAGGGACAGGGGCGACGAGCAGTACTTC
TRBV7-6	.	.	TRBJ1-5	CASSSNGNQPQHF	TGTGCCAGCAGCTCAAACGGCAATCAGCCCCAGCATTTT
TRBV30	.	.	TRBJ2-7	CAWSVSSGNYEQYF	TGTGCCTGGAGTGTAAGTTCAGGTAACTACGAGCAGTACTTC
TRBV19	.	.	TRBJ2-5	CASSIRPAGLQETQYF	TGTGCCAGTAGTATAAGGCCCGCGGGACTTCAAGAGACCCAGTACTTC
TRBV5-4	.	TRBD1	TRBJ2-5	CASSEQGAGETQYF	TGTGCCAGCTCCGAACAGGGGGCCGGGGAGACCCAGTACTTC
TRBV9	.	TRBD1	TRBJ2-5	CASSPREGAPLETQYF	TGTGCCAGCAGCCCTCGCGAGGGGGCGCCTTTGGAGACCCAGTACTTC
TRBV6-5	once	.	TRBJ2-2	CASRRNTGELFF	TGTGCCAGCAGGAGAAACACCGGGGAGCTGTTTTTT
TRBV2	few	TRBD1	TRBJ2-2	CASGTGGNTGELFF	TGTGCCAGCGGGACAGGCGGAAACACCGGGGAGCTGTTTTTT
TRBV5-1	.	TRBD2	TRBJ2-7	CASSLRTGGPGEQYF	TGCGCCAGCAGCTTAAGAACGGGAGGGCCCGGGGAGCAGTACTTC
TRBV5-8	once	.	TRBJ2-3	CASSLGGGTQYF	TGTGCCAGCAGCTTAGGAGGGGGTACGCAGTATTTT
TRBV10-1	.	.	TRBJ2-3	CASSESMDPTDTQYF	TGCGCCAGCAGTGAGTCGATGGATCCGACAGATACGCAGTATTTT
TRBV19	.	TRBD1	TRBJ2-5	CASSIRGGKETQYF	TGTGCCAGTAGTATAAGAGGGGGCAAAGAGACCCAGTACTTC
TRBV28	once	TRBD1	TRBJ2-1	CASSQPGTGANEQFF	TGTGCCAGCAGTCAGCCCGGGACAGGGGCCAATGAGCAGTTCTTC
TRBV9	.	.	TRBJ2-1	CASSVGSGTFNEQFF	TGTGCCAGCAGCGTAGGTAGCGGCACCTTCAATGAGCAGTTCTTC
TRBV9	.	TRBD1	TRBJ2-5	CASSVRQGGETQYF	TGTGCCAGCAGCGTACGACAGGGGGGAGAGACCCAGTACTTC
TRBV11-2	.	TRBD1	TRBJ2-5	CASSIGTGGYETQYF	TGTGCCAGCAGCATCGGGACAGGGGGCTATGAGACCCAGTACTTC
TRBV6-6	.	TRBD1	TRBJ2-1	CASSRPGQEQFF	TGTGCCAGCAGCCGGCCGGGACAGGAGCAGTTCTTC
TRBV27	.	.	TRBJ2-7	CASSYGYEQYF	TGTGCCAGCAGTTATGGTTACGAGCAGTACTTC
TRBV28	once	.	TRBJ1-1	CASSSGRLTFF	TGTGCCAGCAGTTCCGGCAGGTTAACTTTCTTT
TRBV2	.	.	TRBJ1-1	CASIVGNRVNTEAFF	TGTGCCAGCATCGTTGGGAATAGGGTGAACACTGAAGCTTTCTTT
TRBV7-6	few	.	TRBJ2-1	CASSPGTRRYNEQFF	TGTGCCAGCAGCCCCGGGACACGACGCTACAATGAGCAGTTCTTC
TRBV7-6	once	TRBD2	TRBJ2-5	CASSPIRLAGAETQYF	TGTGCCAGCAGCCCGATTCGACTAGCGGGGGCGGAGACCCAGTACTTC
TRBV10-3	.	TRBD1	TRBJ1-2	CAIQGGEGYGYTF	TGTGCCATCCAGGGGGGGGAAGGATATGGCTACACCTTC
TRBV28	once	.	TRBJ1-4	CASSPGGWAEKLFF	TGTGCCAGCAGCCCAGGAGGGTGGGCTGAAAAACTGTTTTTT
TRBV12-5	.	.	TRBJ1-4	CASGLVLLRSVHEKLFF	TGTGCTAGTGGTTTGGTACTTCTCAGATCAGTCCATGAAAAACTGTTTTTT
TRBV29-1	.	.	TRBJ2-3	CSVARLGTDTQYF	TGCAGCGTTGCCAGACTAGGCACAGATACGCAGTATTTT
TRBV11-3	once	.	TRBJ2-2	CASSLARGRTGELFF	TGTGCCAGCAGCTTAGCCAGGGGACGGACCGGGGAGCTGTTTTTT
TRBV28	.	.	TRBJ1-3	CAAWGGRGNTIYF	TGTGCCGCCTGGGGAGGACGTGGAAACACCATATATTTT
TRBV27	few	.	TRBJ2-3	CASSLRGAGGSTDTQYF	TGTGCCAGCAGTCTACGGGGGGCCGGGGGAAGCACAGATACGCAGTATTTT
TRBV7-2	.	TRBD2	TRBJ2-1	CASSYIAGVPYNEQFF	TGTGCCAGCAGCTACATAGCGGGTGTTCCCTACAATGAGCAGTTCTTC
TRBV5-4	once	TRBD2	TRBJ2-3	CASSPEPGGADTQYF	TGTGCCAGCAGCCCCGAACCGGGGGGGGCAGATACGCAGTATTTT
TRBV30	.	.	TRBJ1-5	CAWRVDRNQPQHF	TGTGCCTGGAGGGTGGACAGAAATCAGCCCCAGCATTTT
TRBV5-1	.	TRBD1	TRBJ2-5	CASSPSQGQGMKTQYF	TGCGCCAGCAGCCCCTCACAGGGACAGGGAATGAAGACCCAGTACTTC
TRBV9	.	TRBD2	TRBJ2-3	CASSARRVAGGPRADTQYF	TGTGCCAGCAGCGCACGCAGGGTAGCGGGAGGGCCTCGGGCAGATACGCAGTATTTT
TRBV7-9	.	.	TRBJ2-5	CASSPLLGGTQYF	TGTGCCAGCAGCCCTCTTTTGGGAGGGACCCAGTACTTC
TRBV2	.	.	TRBJ1-1	CASSPIPGMNTEAFF	TGTGCCAGCAGCCCAATACCGGGGATGAACACTGAAGCTTTCTTT
TRBV5-6	few	TRBD1	TRBJ2-3	CASSLEQGRDTQYF	TGTGCCAGCAGCTTGGAACAGGGGCGGGATACGCAGTATTTT
TRBV11-3	.	TRBD2	TRBJ2-1	CASSFGTSGRNEQFF	TGTGCCAGCAGCTTTGGGACTAGCGGGAGAAATGAGCAGTTCTTC
TRBV27	.	.	TRBJ1-6	CASSIGWNSPLHF	TGTGCCAGTTCCATAGGGTGGAATTCACCCCTCCACTTT
TRBV5-1	.	TRBD2	TRBJ2-3	CASSLAGGGGATDTQYF	TGCGCCAGCAGCTTGGCCGGCGGCGGGGGGGCAACAGATACGCAGTATTTT
TRBV14	.	.	TRBJ2-7	CASSPLTRATYEQYF	TGTGCCAGCAGCCCGTTGACTAGGGCGACCTACGAGCAGTACTTC
TRBV27	.	TRBD2	TRBJ2-7	CASSTWTSGYEQYF	TGTGCCAGCAGCACATGGACTAGCGGCTACGAGCAGTACTTC
TRBV18	.	TRBD2	TRBJ2-7	CASSPGLAGHEQYF	TGTGCCAGCTCACCGGGTCTAGCGGGTCACGAGCAGTACTTC
TRBV28	few	.	TRBJ2-5	CASKGGGSQETQYF	TGTGCCAGCAAGGGGGGGGGCTCACAAGAGACCCAGTACTTC
TRBV9	few	.	TRBJ1-6	CASSVALGSPLHF	TGTGCCAGCAGCGTGGCTTTGGGTTCACCCCTCCACTTT
TRBV5-1	few	TRBD1	TRBJ2-3	CASSRAGGTSDTQYF	TGCGCCAGCAGCCGAGCAGGGGGTACGTCAGATACGCAGTATTTT